The 31 T cell receptor beta chains given below trace back to one sample, sequenced in a study of T cells in Graves' hyperthyroidism and ophthalmopathy. TCR beta CDR3 sequences were amplified from RNA transcripts. A set of HTBI primers served as the primers for a first-round RT-PCR of the TCR CDR3. TCRdb reprocessed the multiplex PCR reads with MiXCR, giving one entry per CDR3 protein. The data hold some 460,000 distinct CDR3 sequences, with 15% to 17% observed a single time. The sample taken for sequencing was blood. These receptors were collected from a woman in her late teens or twenties with Graves' hyperthyroidism.

This clonotype showed up many times. V gene TRBV6-4 combines with J gene TRBJ2-2; D unresolved. Trimming removed 7 bases from V and 2 bases from J, with 8 bases in between. The CDR3 totals 13 residues. The germline CDR1 and CDR2 sequences are MRHNA and SNTAGT. As DNA, the CDR3 is TGTGCCAGCATGGACGACAACACCGGGGAGCTGTTTTTT. As protein: CASMDDNTGELFF.

The table lists this clonotype with many counts. The chain is built from TRBV27 and TRBJ1-5; D not resolved. Germline lookup yields CDR1 MNHEY and CDR2 SMNVEV (reference sequence). V shed 1 base and J shed 8 bases, with 15 bases lying between them. This CDR3 is 15 amino acids long. Here the CDR3 DNA reads TGTGCCAGCAGTTTATTTGGGGTCTCGGGTGAGCCCCAGCATTTT. Translation: CASSLFGVSGEPQHF.

V and J are TRBV20-1 and TRBJ1-3; D not certain. The CDR3 covers 13 residues. Germline V CDR1 and CDR2: DFQATT, SNEGSKA (reference sequence). V gave up 5 bases and J gave up 0 bases, with 8 bases separating them. The CDR3 region has the DNA TGCAGTGCTTGCGATCTCTCTGGAAACACCATATATTTT. Translating it yields CSACDLSGNTIYF.

This clonotype was seen repeatedly, ten times or more. The genes are TRBV28 and TRBJ2-7; D gene ambiguous. The CDR3 runs 13 residues. The germline V gene encodes CDR1 MDHEN and CDR2 SYDVKM. Trimming cost V 3 bases and J 0 bases, with 6 bases left between them. For the CDR3, the DNA is TGTGCCAGCAGTTTTACTGTCTCCTACGAGCAGTACTTC. Translated, it gives CASSFTVSYEQYF.

In this sample, this clonotype turned up many times. J is TRBJ2-3 and V is TRBV5-1, with D possibly TRBD2 on 6 matching bases. Between the trimmed V and J ends, which lost 7 bases and 2 bases, there was a span of 14 bases. The V gene's germline CDR1 is SGHRS and CDR2 YFSETQ. The CDR3 is 14 residues long. This CDR3 is CASWWGGDTDTQYF. The CDR3 coding sequence is TGCGCCAGCTGGTGGGGCGGGGACACAGATACGCAGTATTTT.

There are many counts of this clonotype. This chain connects TRBV5-1 to TRBJ1-1; 8 nucleotides agree with TRBD1. Germline-derived CDR1 and CDR2 are SGHRS and YFSETQ. Trimming removed 3 bases from V and 5 bases from J; junction bases left unmatched: 9. CDR3 length equals 15 residues. In DNA form, the CDR3 reads TGCGCCAGCAGCTACCGGACAGGGAAAAAGACTGAAGCTTTCTTT. This gives the protein CASSYRTGKKTEAFF.

This clonotype was picked up many times. The CDR3 reads CASISQGAYGYTF. As DNA, the CDR3 is TGTGCCAGCATCTCTCAGGGAGCCTATGGCTACACCTTC. The V and J genes are TRBV28 and TRBJ1-2; D might be TRBD1 (5 bases). CDR3 length: 13 residues. Germline loops: CDR1 MDHEN, CDR2 SYDVKM. The ends were cut back, 7 bases at V and 4 bases at J, with 13 bases in the middle.

This clonotype was recorded many times. This sequence joins TRBV5-1 and TRBJ2-3, with D hard to call. Trimming removed 5 bases at V and 5 bases at J, with 12 bases between. Per the germline V gene, CDR1 is SGHRS and CDR2 is YFSETQ. The CDR3 totals 13 residues. CDR3 sequence: CASSYDTQDTQYF. The CDR3 nucleotides are TGCGCCAGCAGTTACGATACACAAGATACGCAGTATTTT.

A word on this clonotype: This could be a read error, since a much larger clone is one nucleotide away. The chain uses TRBV12-3 or TRBV12-4 and TRBJ2-5; perhaps TRBD1 as D (7 bases). The CDR3 extends over 16 amino acids. The CDR3 sequence: CASSFGQGGFREIQYF. Here the CDR3 DNA reads TGTGCCAGCAGTTTTGGGCAGGGGGGATTCCGAGAGATCCAGTACTTC.

On this clonotype: A read error may produce the germline difference seen at one junction end. The chain combines TRBV5-1 with TRBJ2-7; 8 bases are shared with TRBD1. Per germline, CDR1 SGHRS and CDR2 YFSETQ. The CDR3 loop spans 16 amino acids. This chain's CDR3 is CASNLKPGQEVPWQYF. The CDR3 DNA follows: TGCGCCAGCAACTTGAAGCCGGGACAGGAGGTCCCTTGGCAGTACTTC.

The chain employs TRBV5-1 and TRBJ2-3; 13 nucleotides line up with TRBD2. Trimming removed 4 bases from V and 0 bases from J; junction bases left unmatched: 5. The CDR3 runs to 17 residues. From germline, CDR1 is SGHRS and CDR2 YFSETQ. CDR3 nucleotide sequence: TGCGCCAGCAGCCCGCCGGGACTAGCGGGGAGCACAGATACGCAGTATTTT. It codes for CASSPPGLAGSTDTQYF. Variable domain in full (rest from reference TRBV5-1 and TRBJ2-3): KAGVTQTPRYLIKTRGQQVTLSCSPISGHRSVSWYQQTPGQGLQFLFEYFSETQRNKGNFPGRFSGRQFSNSRSEMNVSTLELGDSALYLCASSPPGLAGSTDTQYFGPGTRLTVL.

This clonotype appeared many times. The chain is built from TRBV10-3 and TRBJ2-7; D not certain. Trimming shortened V by 4 bases and J by 4 bases, and 14 bases separated the two germline ends. Germline V gene lookup returns CDR1 ENHRY and CDR2 SYGVKD. This CDR3 is 14 amino acids long. CDR3 sequence (DNA): TGTGCCATCAGTGTACTCTCCGGACCGTACGAGCAGTACTTC. This sequence encodes CAISVLSGPYEQYF.

The chain uses TRBV9 and TRBJ1-3, with 7 bases fitting TRBD1. Germline lookup yields CDR1 SGDLS and CDR2 YYNGEE. The CDR3 totals 21 residues. Unmatched junction bases numbered 18, after V lost 0 bases and J lost 0 bases. CDR3 nucleotide sequence: TGTGCCAGCAGCGTAGTACGGGACAGCAATCCTCCGGAGGGCTCTGGAAACACCATATATTTT. Protein sequence: CASSVVRDSNPPEGSGNTIYF.

Points on this clonotype: This may be a read error, as it is one base from a much larger clone. The V and J genes are TRBV29-1 and TRBJ1-1; TRBD1 might be the D (6 bases). Per germline, CDR1 SQVTM and CDR2 ANQGSEA. The CDR3 totals 13 residues. CDR3 sequence (DNA): TGCAGCGTCTACAGGGATCTGAACACTGAAGCTTCCTTT. It codes for CSVYRDLNTEASF.

The V gene is TRBV30, the J gene TRBJ2-7; D remains unclear. CDR1 and CDR2 from the germline V gene are GTSNPN and SVGIG (reference sequence). This CDR3 region has 13 residues. The V end was cut by 2 bases, the J end by 5 bases, with 13 bases between. The CDR3 sequence: CAWSSEGFDEQYF. The DNA of the CDR3 is TGTGCCTGGAGTTCGGAAGGGTTCGACGAGCAGTACTTC.

This clonotype was recorded a few times. The rearrangement links TRBV4-1 to TRBJ1-5, with TRBD1 as a possible D gene (5 bases). The CDR3 length is 19 residues. V was trimmed by 0 bases and J by 3 bases, leaving 21 bases between them. Germline V gives CDR1 MGHRA, CDR2 YSYEKL. The CDR3 reads CASSQERRQGRNTNQPQHF. As DNA, the CDR3 is TGCGCCAGCAGCCAAGAACGTCGGCAGGGTCGGAATACCAATCAGCCCCAGCATTTT.

Many counts were recorded for this clonotype. The J gene is TRBJ1-6, the V gene TRBV9; weak D call: TRBD1 (5 bases). V was pared by 8 bases and J by 5 bases, with 11 bases between. The CDR3 contains 13 residues. Looked up from germline, CDR1 is SGDLS and CDR2 is YYNGEE. Written as DNA, the CDR3 is TGTGCCAGTGGCTGGGGGGATAATTCACCCCTCCACTTT. Translation: CASGWGDNSPLHF.

This clonotype has ten or more counts. The CDR3 here is CASSSPGGTQYF. CDR3 DNA sequence: TGTGCCAGCAGCTCCCCAGGGGGGACCCAGTACTTC. This sequence joins TRBV7-9 and TRBJ2-5; 7 bases align to TRBD1. Losses at the gene ends were 4 bases for V and 7 bases for J; bases not matched to a gene: 3. The CDR3 totals 12 residues. Germline CDR1 and CDR2: SEHNR and FQNEAQ (reference sequence).

At least ten counts were recorded for this clonotype. The chain carries TRBV27 and TRBJ1-5; D call uncertain. Germline V gives CDR1 MNHEY, CDR2 SMNVEV (reference sequence). CDR3 length equals 15 residues. The V and J ends lost 4 bases and 4 bases respectively, with 14 bases between them. As DNA, the CDR3 is TGTGCCAGCAGTTCCCTAGGCGGACCTAATCAGCCCCAGCATTTT. Translated: CASSSLGGPNQPQHF.

This clonotype was seen repeatedly, ten times or more. The CDR3 bases are TGTGCCAGCAGTGAAACAGGGGGCCTGCATCAGCCCCAGCATTTT. This sequence encodes CASSETGGLHQPQHF. The gene calls are TRBV6-1 and TRBJ1-5, with 9 bases aligning to TRBD1. The CDR3 spans 15 residues. Germline-derived CDR1 and CDR2 are MNHNS and SASEGT. With 2 bases clipped from V and 5 bases from J, the junction kept 4 bases outside the gene matches.

This clonotype occurred many times. The chain has TRBV6-1 and TRBJ2-4, with D unclear. The CDR3 is made up of 12 amino acids. Germline CDR1 is MNHNS and CDR2 is SASEGT. Trimming took 3 bases from V and 7 from J, leaving 7 bases between them. The CDR3 is CASSEGWNIQYF. In nucleotides, the CDR3 is TGTGCCAGCAGTGAGGGGTGGAACATTCAGTACTTC.

This clonotype was found once. This chain links TRBV28 with TRBJ1-6, with 7 bases lining up with TRBD1. Germline assignment: CDR1 MDHEN and CDR2 SYDVKM. V gave up 6 bases and J gave up 5 bases; unmatched junction bases: 7. This CDR3 contains 15 residues. For the CDR3, the DNA is TGTGCCAGCAGCTCCTCAGGGGGACATAATTCACCCCTCCACTTT. Translating gives CASSSSGGHNSPLHF.

In this sample, this clonotype turned up many times. The rearrangement uses TRBV29-1 and TRBJ1-1; D remains unclear. Germline CDR1 reads SQVTM; CDR2 reads ANQGSEA. Deletions cut 7 bases from V and 5 bases from J, with 14 bases between. The CDR3 sequence is 12 residues long. CDR3 loop: CSARSGGTEAFF. DNA of the CDR3: TGCAGCGCCCGATCGGGAGGGACTGAAGCTTTCTTT. The entire variable domain, with the rest obtained from reference TRBV29-1 and TRBJ1-1, is as follows: SAVISQKPSRDICQRGTSLTIQCQVDSQVTMMFWYRQQPGQSLTLIATANQGSEATYESGFVIDKFPISRPNLTFSTLTVSNMSPEDSSIYLCSARSGGTEAFFGQGTRLTVV.

This clonotype was recorded many times. The gene calls are TRBV4-1 and TRBJ1-2; the match to TRBD1 covers 8 bases. CDR3 length: 17 amino acids. J was trimmed by 2 bases and V by 0 bases; bases with no gene match: 8. Germline CDR1 and CDR2: MGHRA and YSYEKL. CDR3 sequence reads: CASSQDKGQAENYGYTF. The CDR3 coding sequence is TGCGCCAGCAGCCAAGATAAGGGACAGGCGGAGAACTATGGCTACACCTTC.

This clonotype showed up many times. The rearrangement uses TRBV7-3 and TRBJ1-2, with D perhaps matching TRBD1 (6 bases). This CDR3 is 13 amino acids long. Trimming left V 6 bases short and J 4 bases short, with 12 bases between. CDR1 SGHTA and CDR2 FQGTGA come from the germline V gene. CDR3 loop: CASSYREGYGYTF. The DNA of the CDR3 is TGTGCCAGCAGTTACAGGGAAGGCTATGGCTACACCTTC.

This clonotype was observed many times. The chain recombines TRBV15 with TRBJ2-1; D is possibly TRBD2 (5 bases). Germline CDR1 LNHNV, CDR2 YYDKDF (reference sequence). The CDR3 has 16 amino acids. The V end was cut by 0 bases, the J end by 2 bases, with 11 bases between. CDR3 nucleotides: TGTGCCACCAGCAGAGATCGGGCGGGTACCTACAATGAGCAGTTCTTC. It is translated as CATSRDRAGTYNEQFF.

The J gene is TRBJ1-2, the V gene TRBV7-2, with D unresolved. Trimming took 7 bases from V and 7 from J, leaving 10 bases between them. The CDR3 contains 11 residues. Germline assignment: CDR1 SGHTA and CDR2 FQGNSA. CDR3 loop: CASNIRPGYTF. The CDR3 DNA reads as TGTGCCAGCAACATTAGACCTGGCTACACCTTC.

This clonotype showed up many times. CDR3 DNA sequence: TGTGCCAGCAGTGATCCTAGCGTCCACGAGCAGTACTTC. Amino acid sequence: CASSDPSVHEQYF. This chain links TRBV7-9 with TRBJ2-7, with a possible D match to TRBD2 (6 bases). Germline CDR1 and CDR2: SEHNR and FQNEAQ (reference sequence). V lost 6 bases, J lost 5 bases, and 14 bases lay in between. The CDR3 runs to 13 residues.

This chain joins TRBV10-3 and TRBJ1-4, with 8 bases fitting TRBD1. CDR3 length: 17 residues. With 3 bases clipped from V and 7 bases from J, the junction kept 13 bases outside the gene matches. CDR1 and CDR2 (germline): ENHRY, SYGVKD. CDR3 protein: CAISDFSLDREGEKLFF. For the CDR3, the DNA is TGTGCCATCAGTGATTTCTCGTTGGACAGGGAAGGTGAAAAACTGTTTTTT.

This clonotype showed up many times. The rearrangement uses TRBV5-1 and TRBJ1-1; D might be TRBD1 (6 bases). Germline V gene lookup returns CDR1 SGHRS and CDR2 YFSETQ. This CDR3 has 15 amino acids. The V end lost 6 bases, the J end lost 1 base, and 16 bases lay between the germline ends. DNA for the CDR3: TGCGCCAGCACCAATACAGGGAAGGGGAACACTGAAGCTTTCTTT. Its translation: CASTNTGKGNTEAFF.

This clonotype was observed at least ten times. The gene calls are TRBV2 and TRBJ1-5; TRBD1 agrees at 7 bases. The germline gives CDR1 SNHLY, CDR2 FYNNEI. The length of the CDR3 is 16 residues. The J segment lost 3 bases and the V segment lost 6 bases, leaving 11 bases of the junction unmatched. The CDR3 protein is CASSLGTALSNQPQHF. The CDR3 nucleotides read TGTGCCAGCAGCCTCGGGACAGCGCTGTCCAATCAGCCCCAGCATTTT.